Detailed here is one T cell receptor (beta chain). Its binding antigen is unknown. No base quality values were provided; no much bigger clone lies one nucleotide off. This sample was taken from a study of immune characterization of retroperitoneal liposarcoma (dated by TCRdb to between 2018 and 2021). Clipping removes 4 bases from V and 5 bases from J, with 2 as the unmatched junction base count. From its cysteine to its phenylalanine, the CDR3 spans 12 amino acids. CDR3 DNA only is kept here, 36 bases in frame from base 1. Via the germline V gene, CDR1 is SGHRS and CDR2 YFSETQ. Library preparation employed PCR. The sequencing machine was a NextSeq 500. TCRdb took the public reads, trimmed them with fastp at Q25, ran MiXCR for clone calling and kept in-frame beta chains. CDR3 protein sequences are deduplicated, and each keeps its most common genes and DNA. Recorded for this sample are 8,500 to 14,000 distinct CDR3 sequences; roughly 22% of them occurred a single time. The top ten clones comprise more than 8.5% of the sample.

The V and J segments used are TRBV5-1 and TRBJ1-1, with 7 middle bases fitting TRBD1. The TCR originated in a female donor with retroperitoneal liposarcoma. Sequenced material: blood. The DNA sequence follows: TGCGCCAGCAGCCCACAGGGGACTGAAGCTTTCTTT. Its protein product is CASSPQGTEAFF.